The 16 T cell receptor beta chains below all came from one sample that was sequenced in a study of glioma-infiltrating T cells. The iRepertoire nested amplicon-rescue multiplex PCR amplified TCR alpha and beta CDR3s from RNA. Each CDR3 protein is one row after TCRdb ran MiXCR on the multiplex PCR reads. The table shows roughly 120,000 distinct CDR3 sequences, with approximately 25% occurring only once. Input material: glioma tissue, nonneoplastic brain tissue, or PBMCs (not recorded which). Every receptor here comes from a human donor with low-grade glioma or glioblastoma, undergoing nonglioma brain surgery, or in good health (not recorded which).

Only a few counts were recorded for this clonotype. This sequence joins TRBV5-6 and TRBJ2-1, with D tentatively TRBD1 (5 bases). This CDR3 is 13 amino acids long. The germline CDR1 and CDR2 sequences are SGHDT and YYEEEE. The ends were cut back, 0 bases at V and 9 bases at J, with 10 bases in the middle. In DNA form, the CDR3 reads TGTGCCAGCAGCTTGGGACAGTTCGGTGAGCAGTTCTTC. Its protein product is CASSLGQFGEQFF.

This clonotype was seen only a few times. J is TRBJ1-2 and V is TRBV30; D uncertain. Germline V gives CDR1 GTSNPN, CDR2 SVGIG (reference sequence). The CDR3 is 12 amino acids. The V end was cut by 3 bases, the J end by 10 bases, with 15 bases between. The CDR3 loop reads CAWRGGPMAYTF. The CDR3 bases are TGTGCCTGGAGAGGTGGACCGATGGCCTACACCTTC.

This clonotype has ten or more counts. The chain employs TRBV28 and TRBJ2-3, with D hard to call. CDR1 MDHEN and CDR2 SYDVKM come from the germline V gene. CDR3 length: 15 amino acids. V was shortened by 5 bases and J by 3 bases, with 15 bases between the two germline ends. The DNA for the CDR3 is TGTGCCAGCAGTCCTTCGTCCCATTGGACAGATACGCAGTATTTT. It yields the protein CASSPSSHWTDTQYF.

This clonotype was recorded many times. V usage is TRBV27 and J usage is TRBJ1-2; no firm D call. The CDR3 is 14 residues long. Germline-derived CDR1 and CDR2 are MNHEY and SMNVEV (reference sequence). Between the trimmed V and J ends, which lost 2 bases and 5 bases, there was a span of 12 bases. The CDR3 protein is CASSLDRTGYGYTF. The CDR3 region has the DNA TGTGCCAGCAGTTTAGATAGGACGGGTTATGGCTACACCTTC.

The CDR3 here is CASSVSGQGYGYTF. The DNA of the CDR3 is TGTGCCAGCAGCGTGTCGGGACAGGGTTATGGCTACACCTTC. The J gene is TRBJ1-2, the V gene TRBV9; TRBD1 matches at 9 bases. This CDR3 contains 14 residues. The junction had 4 bases not matched to a gene; V was cut back by 2 bases and J by 5 bases. Germline lookup yields CDR1 SGDLS and CDR2 YYNGEE.

This clonotype was detected many times. The chain recombines TRBV2 with TRBJ2-2; D unresolved. The germline V gene has CDR1 SNHLY and CDR2 FYNNEI. The CDR3 covers 12 residues. Trimming pared 4 bases from V and 3 bases from J, leaving 3 bases between. Here the CDR3 reads CASSAYTGELFF. CDR3 sequence (DNA): TGTGCCAGCAGTGCGTACACCGGGGAGCTGTTTTTT.

This clonotype was detected a few times. This chain's CDR3 is CASSDGLAGVYEQYF. CDR3 DNA sequence: TGTGCCAGTAGTGACGGACTAGCGGGAGTCTACGAGCAGTACTTC. The chain couples TRBV19 to TRBJ2-7, with 13 bases matching TRBD2. Germline V gives CDR1 LNHDA, CDR2 SQIVND (reference sequence). With 5 bases clipped from V and 3 bases from J, the junction kept 4 bases outside the gene matches. This CDR3 is built from 15 residues.

This clonotype was recorded at least ten times. The chain links TRBV20-1 to TRBJ2-1; the D is unclear. The CDR3 spans 15 residues. Germline assignment: CDR1 DFQATT and CDR2 SNEGSKA (reference sequence). V was shortened by 1 base and J by 0 bases, with 10 bases between the two germline ends. The CDR3 nucleotides are TGCAGTGCTAGAGGTCGACTCCCCTCCTACAATGAGCAGTTCTTC. Encoded protein: CSARGRLPSYNEQFF.

This clonotype was seen more than once but under ten times. This rearrangement joins TRBV7-9 to TRBJ1-2, with 8 bases that match TRBD1. V lost 2 bases to trimming and J lost 4 bases; unmatched junction nucleotides: 3. Per germline, CDR1 SEHNR and CDR2 FQNEAQ (reference sequence). CDR3 length: 14 amino acids. CDR3 nucleotide sequence: TGTGCCAGCAGCTTACCGGACAGGGCCTATGGCTACACCTTC. It codes for CASSLPDRAYGYTF.

The gene calls are TRBV5-1 and TRBJ1-2; D may be TRBD1 (6 bases). The V and J ends lost 2 bases and 1 base respectively, with 9 bases between them. CDR1 is SGHRS and CDR2 is YFSETQ in the germline V gene. This CDR3 is 14 amino acids long. CDR3 amino acids: CASSFQDSNYGYTF. Written as DNA, the CDR3 is TGCGCCAGCAGCTTTCAGGACAGTAACTATGGCTACACCTTC.

In its sample, this clonotype was seen many times. This chain uses TRBV6-1 with TRBJ2-1; 9 bases fit TRBD2. The CDR3 is 15 amino acids. V dropped 2 bases and J dropped 4; count of bases not matched to a gene: 3. Germline values: CDR1 MNHNS, CDR2 SASEGT. CDR3 nucleotides: TGTGCCAGCAGTGAAAATAGCGGGGGATACAATGAGCAGTTCTTC. Amino acid sequence: CASSENSGGYNEQFF.

Ten or more counts support this clonotype. The CDR3 nucleotides are TGTGCCAGCAGTTCACTTGGGACAGGAGACCAAGAGACCCAGTACTTC. Its protein product is CASSSLGTGDQETQYF. The V call is TRBV28, the J call TRBJ2-5, with TRBD1 matching over 8 bases. V shed 4 bases, J shed 0 bases, and the junction held 7 bases outside the gene matches. In germline, CDR1 is MDHEN, CDR2 SYDVKM. This CDR3 has 16 amino acids.

This clonotype occurred many times. V is TRBV7-9 and J is TRBJ2-3; 12 bases line up with TRBD2. Germline V CDR1 and CDR2: SEHNR, FQNEAQ (reference sequence). J was trimmed by 5 bases and V by 6 bases; bases with no gene match: 6. This CDR3 spans 15 amino acids. The CDR3 nucleotides are TGTGCCAGCAGTTCACTAGCGGGAGGAGGAGATACGCAGTATTTT. The encoded protein is CASSSLAGGGDTQYF.

This chain links TRBV5-1 with TRBJ1-2; D is uncertain. Germline V gene data show CDR1 as SGHRS and CDR2 as YFSETQ. This CDR3 spans 14 amino acids. V was shortened by 0 bases and J by 2 bases, with 8 bases between the two germline ends. The CDR3 loop reads CASSLDGNNYGYTF. CDR3 nucleotide sequence: TGCGCCAGCAGCTTGGACGGAAACAACTATGGCTACACCTTC.

This clonotype was seen at least ten times. Being one base from a much bigger clone, this may be a read error. The chain carries TRBV6-1 and TRBJ2-1, with 9 bases lining up with TRBD2. Germline V gene sequence: CDR1 MNHNS, CDR2 SASEGT. This CDR3 contains 15 residues. The CDR3 here is CSSSENSGGYNEQFF. The DNA for the CDR3 is TGTTCCAGCAGTGAAAATAGCGGGGGATACAATGAGCAGTTCTTC.

The table lists this clonotype with a few counts. Its ends do not fully match the called genes, so a read error is possible. The chain has TRBV4-2 and TRBJ2-1; D is possibly TRBD2 (6 bases). The CDR3 sequence is 16 residues long. In germline, CDR1 is LGHNA, CDR2 YNFKEQ. The CDR3 region is CASSQEGSGGYSEQFF. In nucleotides, the CDR3 is TGTGCCAGCAGCCAAGAGGGTAGCGGAGGTTACAGTGAGCAGTTCTTC.